This T cell receptor (beta chain) was found in a study of PD-1 blockade in classical Hodgkin lymphoma. Turning to the study itself: With a 2-week interval, patients received intravenous nivolumab at 3 mg/kg. Overall study findings and caveats: Whatever underlies the repertoire differences (possibly disease activity or prior therapy) remains undefined.

Regarding this clone: The antigen remains undetermined.

Germline CDR1 reads SGHKS; CDR2 reads YYEKEE (reference sequence). The CDR3 is 15 residues long. V gave up 4 bases and J gave up 4 bases; unmatched junction bases: 9. Some clones are missing from TCRdb's copy, which holds only in-frame ones; the method was immunoSEQ multiplex PCR. Among tens of thousands of clones, roughly 78% were seen once, and the ten largest hold under 14%. Patients all relapsed after autologous stem cell transplantation, and there was variation in brentuximab vedotin exposure. When best responses were assessed, they were complete response, partial response or progressive disease.

The chain uses TRBV5-5 and TRBJ1-2; 8 nucleotides agree with TRBD1. The source was peripheral blood mononuclear cells (PBMCs), collected before the second cycle of nivolumab. This clonotype was sampled from a human donor with classical Hodgkin lymphoma. CDR3 sequence reads: CASSMTGARLYGYTF. CDR3 DNA: TGTGCCAGCAGCATGACAGGGGCCCGCCTCTATGGCTACACCTTC.